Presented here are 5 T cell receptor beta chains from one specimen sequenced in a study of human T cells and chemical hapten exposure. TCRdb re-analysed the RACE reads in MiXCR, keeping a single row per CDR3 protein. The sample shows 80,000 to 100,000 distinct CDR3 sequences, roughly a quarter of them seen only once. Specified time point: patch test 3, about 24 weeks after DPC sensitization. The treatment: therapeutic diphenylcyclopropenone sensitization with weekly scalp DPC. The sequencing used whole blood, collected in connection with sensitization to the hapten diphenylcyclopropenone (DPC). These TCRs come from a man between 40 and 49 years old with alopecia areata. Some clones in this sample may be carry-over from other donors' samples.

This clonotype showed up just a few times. This CDR3 reads CASSRDRGHNQPQHF. The CDR3 coding sequence is TGTGCCAGCAGCCGGGACAGGGGGCACAATCAGCCCCAGCATTTT. This chain links TRBV6-5 with TRBJ1-5; 12 bases are a match to TRBD1. The CDR3 loop spans 15 amino acids. In germline, CDR1 is MNHEY, CDR2 SVGAGI. The trim removed 6 bases at V and 3 bases at J, leaving 3 bases unmatched.

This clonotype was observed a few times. DNA of the CDR3: TGTGCCAGCAGCATAGAGGGGTACGAGCAGTACTTC. Its protein is CASSIEGYEQYF. The genes are TRBV6-1 and TRBJ2-7; either TRBD1 or TRBD2 may fit D (5 bases each). V was clipped by 6 bases and J by 4 bases, with 10 bases between them. The CDR3 runs 12 residues. Germline CDR1 MNHNS, CDR2 SASEGT.

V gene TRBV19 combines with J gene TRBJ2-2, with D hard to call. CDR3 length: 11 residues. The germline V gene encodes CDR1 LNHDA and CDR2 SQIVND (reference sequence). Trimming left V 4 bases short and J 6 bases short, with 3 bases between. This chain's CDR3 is CASSTSGELFF. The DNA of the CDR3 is TGTGCCAGTAGTACCTCCGGGGAGCTGTTTTTT. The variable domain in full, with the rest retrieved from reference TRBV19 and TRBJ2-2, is DGGITQSPKYLFRKEGQNVTLSCEQNLNHDAMYWYRQDPGQGLRLIYYSQIVNDFQKGDIAEGYSVSREKKESFPLTVTSAQKNPTAFYLCASSTSGELFFGEGSRLTVL.

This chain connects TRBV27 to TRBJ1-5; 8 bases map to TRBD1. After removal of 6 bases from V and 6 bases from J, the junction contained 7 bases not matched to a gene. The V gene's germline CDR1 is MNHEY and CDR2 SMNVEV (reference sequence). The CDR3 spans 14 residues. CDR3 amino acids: CASRKGQGFQPQHF. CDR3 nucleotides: TGTGCCAGCAGAAAAGGACAGGGCTTTCAGCCCCAGCATTTT.

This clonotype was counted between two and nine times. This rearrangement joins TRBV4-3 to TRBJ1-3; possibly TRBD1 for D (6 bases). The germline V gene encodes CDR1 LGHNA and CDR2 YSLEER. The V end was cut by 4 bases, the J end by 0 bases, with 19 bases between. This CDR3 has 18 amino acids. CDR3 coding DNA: TGCGCCAGCAGCCCCTCAGGAGGGGGAGTCAGCTCTGGAAACACCATATATTTT. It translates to CASSPSGGGVSSGNTIYF.